The sequence of this TCR beta chain was determined in a study of cytomegalovirus exposure and HLA in healthy donors. PCR employed 60 Vbeta and 13 Jbeta primers. Here immunoSEQ multiplex PCR was the method, and the copy in TCRdb shows in-frame clones only, minus some. The table records 110,000 to 150,000 clones, roughly 80% of them present only once. CDR1 and CDR2 from the germline V gene are LNHDA and SQIVND (reference sequence). V lost 5 bases to trimming and J lost 13 bases; unmatched junction nucleotides: 10. This CDR3 comprises 13 residues. This TCR came from a female donor in good health and CMV-seronegative. Sequenced input: PBMCs. The chain employs TRBV19 and TRBJ1-2; 10 nucleotides line up with TRBD1. CDR3 nucleotides: TGTGCCAGTAGTTCGGGACAGGGGATGAGCTGCACCTTC. Translating gives CASSSGQGMSCTF.